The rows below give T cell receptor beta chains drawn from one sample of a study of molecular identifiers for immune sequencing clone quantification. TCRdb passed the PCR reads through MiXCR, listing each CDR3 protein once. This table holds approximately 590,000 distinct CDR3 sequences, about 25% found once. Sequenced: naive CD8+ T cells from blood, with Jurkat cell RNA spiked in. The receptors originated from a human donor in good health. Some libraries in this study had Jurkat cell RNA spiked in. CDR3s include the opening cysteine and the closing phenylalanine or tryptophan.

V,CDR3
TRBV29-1,CSAGAGGNTDTQYF
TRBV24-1,CATSDGTSGATDTQYF
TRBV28,CASSLDSTYEQYF
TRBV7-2,CASSFTSGGYNEQFF
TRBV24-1,CATSDSQDTGELFF
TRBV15,CATSRGGRGVGPYYGYTF
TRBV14,CASSQRIRETTDTQYF
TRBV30,CAWSVLGGRLSTDTQYF
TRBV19,CASKGQDPLSNQPQHF
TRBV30,CAWSHGGPNTEAFF
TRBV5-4,CASSLATSGGFREQYF
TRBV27,CASSPRDPVAGANVLTF
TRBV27,CTSSSRVMNTEAFF
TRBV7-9,CASSPSPTDETQYF
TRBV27,CASSLHLTDTEAFF
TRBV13,CASSNGNEKLFF
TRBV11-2,CASSLGAGGPYEQFF
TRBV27,CASSPLNVQGPITGELFF
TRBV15,CATSRDGAGHLDTQYF
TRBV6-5,CASSRTGFAKNIQYF
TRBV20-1,CSASPGGTSVTYEQYF
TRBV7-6,CASSPEGVREAFF
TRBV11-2,CASSPLGGERGGSMETQYF
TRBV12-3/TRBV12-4,CASSLNDGRAYEQYF
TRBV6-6,CASSYYGISYEQYF
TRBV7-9,CASSSLTSGSDFGTGELFF
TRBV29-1,CSVPIPGTAANEKLFF
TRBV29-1,CSGMVNTEAFF
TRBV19,CASSGTTGSTSPLHF
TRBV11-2,CASSLDSTSGRAPYNEQFF
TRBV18,CASSPMDRNTGELFF
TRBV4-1,CASSQGHGEQPQHF
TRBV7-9,CASSLSGYDGYTF
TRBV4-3,CASSQGPTETEEKLFF
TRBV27,CACSLSTRGLQYF
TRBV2,CASDRVPDTQYF
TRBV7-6,CASSFGGQLSYEQYF
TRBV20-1,CSAPLAGAYNEQFF
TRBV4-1,CASSRIWEGPRDTQYF
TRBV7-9,CASSSGLAGVENTQYF
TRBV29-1,CSVRGGPLDHSFSNQPQHF
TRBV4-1,CASSQESQEGSSYNEQFF
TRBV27,CASSPQGGPLDNEQFF
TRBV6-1,CASGARGSVSYEQYF
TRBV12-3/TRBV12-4,CASSLKGLAAGELFF